This TCR beta chain was sequenced for a study of T-cell reconstitution after alpha-beta-depleted transplantation in children (dated by TCRdb to 2016 to 2017). Background on the whole study: The study quantitatively tracked T-cell immune reconstitution after TCRalphabeta/CD19-depleted allogeneic hematopoietic cell transplantation in children using TCR repertoire profiling.

Read against the paper, the sample's treatment or condition label means: allogeneic hematopoietic cell transplantation with graft depleted of TCRalphabeta T cells and CD19 B cells. Transplant recipients were children who received TCRalphabeta/CD19-depleted allogeneic hematopoietic cell grafts. The protocol used for the library was PCR. TCRdb names Illumina HiSeq 2500 as the instrument used. To normalize quantification of the TCRbeta repertoire, the TCR libraries were built with molecular barcoding that relied on unique molecular identifiers. TCRdb reprocessed the public reads (quality trimming at Q25 with fastp, clone calling with MiXCR) and kept in-frame beta chains. When rows share a CDR3 protein, they turn into one entry using the most common DNA and genes. The sample data list 55,000 to 65,000 distinct CDR3 sequences, and 40% to 55% of these were observed just once. The ten largest clones add up to less than 98% of the sample.

A note on this clonotype: Its antigen target is currently unknown. No qualities accompany the bases; no much larger clone lies one base away.

The study at large found these results: Over subsequent months, a decline in hyperexpanded clone frequencies was noted, and after one year, T-cell counts and TCRbeta diversity were mostly ascribed to newly produced T cells. In some patients, high TCRbeta diversity at day 60 was attributed to recipient T cells and intrathymic progenitors that had survived conditioning. About two months after transplant, the apparently early recovery of alphabetaT-cell counts reportedly depended on just several hundred clones that had expanded rapidly and came from non-depleted graft cells.

The TCR sequence derives from a male patient between 10 and 17 years old who had a stem cell transplant for acute lymphoblastic leukemia, so the T cells may come from the graft donor. The specimen was PBMCs, mostly from graft donor cells, collected 360 days after TCRalphabeta/CD19-depleted stem cell transplant.

CDR3 sequence: CAISEAGPGANEQFF. The DNA reads TGTGCCATCAGTGAGGCCGGGCCAGGGGCGAATGAGCAGTTCTTC. Recombination connected TRBV10-3 to TRBJ2-1; the D gene is perhaps TRBD1, on 6 matching bases. CDR1 and CDR2, looked up from the germline V gene, are ENHRY and SYGVKD. The CDR3 holds 15 amino acids from the cysteine to the phenylalanine. Only the CDR3 part of the read is kept: 45 bases, read in frame from the first base. Trimming costs V 2 bases and J 7 bases, and their ends lie 15 bases apart.